A single sample gave rise to the 17 T cell receptor beta chains below, sequenced in a study of blood T cell repertoires in COVID-19. Sequenced by immunoSEQ multiplex PCR; TCRdb stores in-frame clones only, minus some. The sample contains 150,000 or so clones, over 75% of which appear only once. The sample was peripheral blood. Source of these receptors: a human donor in a cohort sampled during active COVID-19.

The chain employs TRBV2 and TRBJ2-2; 7 bases are a match to TRBD1. V was pared by 4 bases and J by 3 bases, with 5 bases of the junction left unmatched. Germline V gives CDR1 SNHLY, CDR2 FYNNEI. This CDR3 comprises 15 residues. The CDR3 sequence is CASSVDRVDTGELFF. The CDR3 nucleotides read TGTGCCAGCAGTGTTGACAGGGTTGACACCGGGGAGCTGTTTTTT.

V gene TRBV9 combines with J gene TRBJ2-7; D is undetermined. This CDR3 is 14 amino acids long. Trimming pared 0 bases from V and 6 bases from J, leaving 13 bases between. The germline V gene encodes CDR1 SGDLS and CDR2 YYNGEE. CDR3 residues: CASSVDPAGVEQYF. The DNA of the CDR3 is TGTGCCAGCAGCGTAGACCCGGCTGGAGTCGAGCAGTACTTC. Combining the CDR3 with reference TRBV9 and TRBJ2-7 gives the whole variable domain DSGVTQTPKHLITATGQRVTLRCSPRSGDLSVYWYQQSLDQGLQFLIQYYNGEERAKGNILERFSAQQFPDLHSELNLSSLELGDSALYFCASSVDPAGVEQYFGPGTRLTVT.

The chain is built from TRBV30 and TRBJ1-4; no clear D. Germline V gene sequence: CDR1 GTSNPN, CDR2 SVGIG (reference sequence). Trimming removed 0 bases from V and 8 bases from J, with 7 bases in between. This CDR3 is 12 amino acids long. The CDR3 protein is CAWSVREEKLFF. CDR3 bases: TGTGCCTGGAGTGTAAGGGAGGAAAAACTGTTTTTT.

DNA of the CDR3: TGTGCCATCAGGGATTCCGGGACACCACACAATGAGCAGTTCTTC. It codes for CAIRDSGTPHNEQFF. The chain recombines TRBV10-3 with TRBJ2-1, with D maybe TRBD1 (6 bases). This CDR3 comprises 15 residues. V dropped 6 bases and J dropped 5 bases, with 17 bases sitting between them. The germline V gene encodes CDR1 ENHRY and CDR2 SYGVKD.

CDR3 in DNA: TGCGCCAGCAGCTTATGGGGGGACAGGGAGGTGTACACTGAAGCTTTCTTT. Its protein product is CASSLWGDREVYTEAFF. The rearrangement joins TRBV5-1 to TRBJ1-1; 9 bases map to TRBD1. From germline, CDR1 is SGHRS and CDR2 YFSETQ. This CDR3 has 17 residues. With 2 bases clipped from V and 3 bases from J, the junction kept 11 bases outside the gene matches.

This clone was seen only a few times. The genes are TRBV18 and TRBJ2-7; D is uncertain. Trimming took 3 bases from V and 4 from J, leaving 13 bases between them. Germline values: CDR1 KGHSH, CDR2 LQKENI. The length of the CDR3 is 14 residues. CDR3 in amino acids: CASSPSAGPYEQYF. The CDR3, as DNA: TGTGCCAGCTCACCGAGTGCTGGGCCGTACGAGCAGTACTTC.

The rearrangement joins TRBV9 to TRBJ2-1; 10 bases fit TRBD2. Looked up from germline, CDR1 is SGDLS and CDR2 is YYNGEE. This CDR3 comprises 16 residues. Germline trimming cut 0 bases from V and 8 bases from J; bases unmatched to any gene: 8. The CDR3 is CASSVDSGRRIDEQFF. In nucleotides, the CDR3 is TGTGCCAGCAGCGTAGATAGCGGGAGGCGTATAGATGAGCAGTTCTTC.

The chain recombines TRBV7-2 with TRBJ2-7; the match to TRBD2 covers 13 bases. This CDR3 has 18 residues. J gave up 3 bases and V 0 bases, and 8 bases lay outside the gene matches. Per the germline V gene, CDR1 is SGHTA and CDR2 is FQGNSA. DNA of the CDR3: TGTGCCAGCAGCTTAGCGCTAACTAGCGGGAGGGTAGGCTACGAGCAGTACTTC. Translating gives CASSLALTSGRVGYEQYF.

The sample holds one count of this clone. V usage is TRBV5-1 and J usage is TRBJ2-1; 12 bases line up with TRBD2. CDR1 and CDR2 (germline): SGHRS, YFSETQ. The CDR3 is 17 amino acids. The ends lost 0 bases at V and 7 bases at J; junction bases unmatched: 8. Here the CDR3 reads CASSLGPSGRVSNEQFF. The CDR3 bases are TGCGCCAGCAGCTTGGGGCCTAGCGGGAGGGTTAGTAATGAGCAGTTCTTC.

This clone came up once. The DNA for the CDR3 is TGTGCCAGCAGTCAGCGACAGGGTGGTATTGAAAAACTGTTTTTT. It is translated as CASSQRQGGIEKLFF. The gene calls are TRBV6-5 and TRBJ1-4; 7 positions agree with TRBD1. Trimming took 5 bases from V and 7 from J; bases not matched to a gene: 10. From germline, CDR1 is MNHEY and CDR2 SVGAGI. The CDR3 is 15 amino acids.

The chain recombines TRBV5-1 with TRBJ1-1; 8 bases line up with TRBD1. The V and J ends lost 3 bases and 3 bases, in that order; junction bases with no gene match: 4. There are 14 residues in the CDR3. Per the germline V gene, CDR1 is SGHRS and CDR2 is YFSETQ. The CDR3 nucleotides are TGCGCCAGCAGCTACGGACAGGGTTACACTGAAGCTTTCTTT. It yields the protein CASSYGQGYTEAFF.

The chain carries TRBV10-3 and TRBJ2-7; D unresolved. The V end lost 6 bases, the J end lost 0 bases, and 12 bases lay between the germline ends. The CDR3 loop spans 14 amino acids. Germline CDR1 ENHRY, CDR2 SYGVKD. The CDR3 loop is CAIRNHEDSYEQYF. CDR3 DNA sequence: TGTGCCATCAGGAACCATGAGGACTCCTACGAGCAGTACTTC.

The J gene is TRBJ1-4, the V gene TRBV21-1. TRBV21-1 is a known pseudogene. This CDR3 has 16 amino acids. The chain's CDR3 is CASSAYREARLEKLFF. As DNA, the CDR3 is TGTGCCAGCAGCGCGTACCGGGAAGCACGGCTTGAAAAACTGTTTTTT.

The chain links TRBV27 to TRBJ2-1; D not certain. Germline V CDR1 and CDR2: MNHEY, SMNVEV (reference sequence). The CDR3 runs to 16 residues. Trimming pared 2 bases from V and 1 base from J, leaving 12 bases between. The CDR3 protein is CASSLTLGRSYNEQFF. The CDR3 nucleotides are TGTGCCAGCAGTTTAACCCTAGGCCGTTCCTACAATGAGCAGTTCTTC.

The chain uses TRBV7-9 and TRBJ2-3; 9 bases are a match to TRBD2. The CDR3 consists of 18 residues. Germline V gene sequence: CDR1 SEHNR, CDR2 FQNEAQ (reference sequence). Trimming at V came to 3 bases and at J to 4 bases, leaving 14 bases not matched to a gene. CDR3: CASSFSFILAGTSDTQYF. CDR3 coding DNA: TGTGCCAGCAGCTTCTCCTTCATACTAGCGGGTACCTCAGATACGCAGTATTTT.

This chain links TRBV28 with TRBJ2-7; TRBD2 agrees at 11 bases. The CDR3 is made up of 16 amino acids. V lost 4 bases, J lost 0 bases, and 5 bases stayed unmatched. The V gene's germline CDR1 is MDHEN and CDR2 SYDVKM. In nucleotides, the CDR3 is TGTGCCAGCAGTTGGACTAGCGGGCAAAGCTCCTACGAGCAGTACTTC. This encodes CASSWTSGQSSYEQYF.

The rearrangement links TRBV11-3 to TRBJ2-5; TRBD2 matches at 14 bases. Trimming at V came to 1 base and at J to 5 bases, leaving 3 bases not matched to a gene. The CDR3 length is 16 residues. Germline values: CDR1 SGHNT, CDR2 YENEEA. CDR3 nucleotide sequence: TGTGCCAGCAGCTTAGGGGGACTAGCGGGAGTCGAGACCCAGTACTTC. Translation gives CASSLGGLAGVETQYF.